This record covers a single T cell receptor beta chain. The data originate from a study of cytomegalovirus exposure and HLA in healthy donors. Across the whole study: Across 300 to 400 genotyped donors, 65% to 90% landed in the Caucasian-associated ancestry cluster.

V lost 4 bases to trimming and J lost 7 bases; unmatched junction nucleotides: 14. This CDR3 comprises 16 residues. The germline gives CDR1 LGHNA, CDR2 YNFKEQ. Use of 60 Vbeta and 13 Jbeta primers characterized the PCR. The protocol was immunoSEQ multiplex PCR, while the TCRdb copy is restricted to in-frame clones and leaves out a portion. Among about 120,000 clones listed, roughly 80% were seen once. The TCR was taken from a woman aged 35 to 49 in good health and CMV-seropositive. The chain carries TRBV4-2 and TRBJ2-5, with 8 bases matching TRBD2. The material sequenced was PBMCs. Here the CDR3 DNA reads TGTGCCAGCAGCCCAGTTCGGACTAGCTCGGATGCGACCCAGTACTTC. Its protein is CASSPVRTSSDATQYF.